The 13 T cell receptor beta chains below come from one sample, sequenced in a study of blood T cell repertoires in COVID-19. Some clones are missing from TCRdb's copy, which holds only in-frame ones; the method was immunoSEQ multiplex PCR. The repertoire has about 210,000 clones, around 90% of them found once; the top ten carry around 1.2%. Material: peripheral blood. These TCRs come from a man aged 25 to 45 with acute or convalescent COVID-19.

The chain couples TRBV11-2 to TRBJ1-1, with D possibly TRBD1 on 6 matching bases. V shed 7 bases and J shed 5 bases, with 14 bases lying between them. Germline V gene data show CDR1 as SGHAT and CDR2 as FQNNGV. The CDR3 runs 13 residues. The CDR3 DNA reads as TGTGCCAGCACCTCCCACAGGGCGACTGAAGCTTTCTTT. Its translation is CASTSHRATEAFF.

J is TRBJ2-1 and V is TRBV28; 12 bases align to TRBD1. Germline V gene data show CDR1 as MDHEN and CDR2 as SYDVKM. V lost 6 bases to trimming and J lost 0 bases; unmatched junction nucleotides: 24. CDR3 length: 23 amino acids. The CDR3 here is CASSQGAGTGGGLRSSSYNEQFF. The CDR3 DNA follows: TGTGCCAGCAGCCAAGGAGCCGGGACAGGGGGCGGACTAAGATCGAGCTCCTACAATGAGCAGTTCTTC.

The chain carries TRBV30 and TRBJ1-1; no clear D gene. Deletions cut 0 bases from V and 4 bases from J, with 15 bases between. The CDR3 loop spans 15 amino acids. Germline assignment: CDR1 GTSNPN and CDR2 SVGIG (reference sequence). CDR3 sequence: CAWSVLSGEATEAFF. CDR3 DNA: TGTGCCTGGAGTGTACTTTCGGGTGAGGCCACTGAAGCTTTCTTT.

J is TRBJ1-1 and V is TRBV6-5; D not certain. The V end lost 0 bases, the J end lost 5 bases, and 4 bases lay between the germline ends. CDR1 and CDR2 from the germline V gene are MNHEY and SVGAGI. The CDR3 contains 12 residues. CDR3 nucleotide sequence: TGTGCCAGCAGTTACTCCCGGACTGAAGCTTTCTTT. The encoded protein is CASSYSRTEAFF.

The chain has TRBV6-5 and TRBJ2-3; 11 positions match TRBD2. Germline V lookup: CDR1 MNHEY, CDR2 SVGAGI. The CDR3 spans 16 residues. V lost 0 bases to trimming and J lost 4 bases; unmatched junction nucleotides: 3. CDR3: CASSYSASGRSDTQYF. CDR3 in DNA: TGTGCCAGCAGTTACTCGGCTAGCGGGAGGTCAGATACGCAGTATTTT.

The CDR3 is CASSRPPGSPEGNTIYF. The CDR3 nucleotides read TGTGCCAGCAGTCGCCCCCCAGGATCACCCGAGGGAAACACCATATATTTT. This sequence joins TRBV27 and TRBJ1-3; no clear D. The V end lost 5 bases, the J end lost 4 bases, and 21 bases lay between the germline ends. In germline, CDR1 is MNHEY, CDR2 SMNVEV (reference sequence). CDR3 length: 17 residues.

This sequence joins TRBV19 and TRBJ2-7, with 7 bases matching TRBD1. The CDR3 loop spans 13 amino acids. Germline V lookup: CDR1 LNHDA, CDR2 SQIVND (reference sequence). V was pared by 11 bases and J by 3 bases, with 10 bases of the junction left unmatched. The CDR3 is CASSLGGHYEQYF. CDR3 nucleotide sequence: TGTGCCTCTAGTCTAGGGGGCCACTACGAGCAGTACTTC.

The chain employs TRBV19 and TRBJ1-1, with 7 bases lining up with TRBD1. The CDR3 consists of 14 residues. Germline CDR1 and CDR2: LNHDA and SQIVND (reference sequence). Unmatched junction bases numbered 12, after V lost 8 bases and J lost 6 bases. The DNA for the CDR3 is TGTGCCAGTTCCCATCCGGGACAGATCGCTGAAGCTTTCTTT. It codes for CASSHPGQIAEAFF.

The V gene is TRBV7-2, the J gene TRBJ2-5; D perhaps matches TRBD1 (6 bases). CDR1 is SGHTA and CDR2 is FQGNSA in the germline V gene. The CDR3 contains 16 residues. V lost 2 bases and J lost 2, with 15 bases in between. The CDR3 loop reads CASSLHLRGTQETQYF. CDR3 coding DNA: TGTGCCAGCAGCTTACATCTCAGGGGCACACAAGAGACCCAGTACTTC.

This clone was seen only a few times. This CDR3 is CASGLDGQIIEAFF. The CDR3 nucleotides are TGTGCTAGTGGTTTGGACGGACAGATTATTGAAGCTTTCTTT. The V gene is TRBV12-5, the J gene TRBJ1-1, with D perhaps TRBD1 (6 bases). Trimming cost V 1 base and J 7 bases, with 13 bases left between them. The CDR3 has 14 residues. The germline V gene has CDR1 LGHNT and CDR2 FRNRAP.

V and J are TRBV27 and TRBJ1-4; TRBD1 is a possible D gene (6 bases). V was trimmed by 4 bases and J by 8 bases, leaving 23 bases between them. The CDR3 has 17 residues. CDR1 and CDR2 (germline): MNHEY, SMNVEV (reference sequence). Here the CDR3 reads CASSSNPLGQRKEKLFF. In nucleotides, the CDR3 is TGTGCCAGCAGTTCGAACCCACTCGGACAGAGAAAAGAAAAACTGTTTTTT. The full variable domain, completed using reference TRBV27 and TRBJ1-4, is EAQVTQNPRYLITVTGKKLTVTCSQNMNHEYMSWYRQDPGLGLRQIYYSMNVEVTDKGDVPEGYKVSRKEKRNFPLILESPSPNQTSLYFCASSSNPLGQRKEKLFFGSGTQLSVL.

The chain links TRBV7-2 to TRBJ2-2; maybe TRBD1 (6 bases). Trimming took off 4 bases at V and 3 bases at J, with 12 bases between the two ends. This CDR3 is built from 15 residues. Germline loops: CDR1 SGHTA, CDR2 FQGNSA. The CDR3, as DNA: TGTGCCAGCAGCTCTACAGGGTTCGACACCGGGGAGCTGTTTTTT. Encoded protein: CASSSTGFDTGELFF.

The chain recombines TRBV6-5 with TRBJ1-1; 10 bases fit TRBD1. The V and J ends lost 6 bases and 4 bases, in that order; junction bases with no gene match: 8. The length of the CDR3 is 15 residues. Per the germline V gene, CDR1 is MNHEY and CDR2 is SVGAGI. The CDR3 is CASRETGGGGTEAFF. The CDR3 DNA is TGTGCCAGCAGAGAGACAGGGGGCGGTGGCACTGAAGCTTTCTTT.